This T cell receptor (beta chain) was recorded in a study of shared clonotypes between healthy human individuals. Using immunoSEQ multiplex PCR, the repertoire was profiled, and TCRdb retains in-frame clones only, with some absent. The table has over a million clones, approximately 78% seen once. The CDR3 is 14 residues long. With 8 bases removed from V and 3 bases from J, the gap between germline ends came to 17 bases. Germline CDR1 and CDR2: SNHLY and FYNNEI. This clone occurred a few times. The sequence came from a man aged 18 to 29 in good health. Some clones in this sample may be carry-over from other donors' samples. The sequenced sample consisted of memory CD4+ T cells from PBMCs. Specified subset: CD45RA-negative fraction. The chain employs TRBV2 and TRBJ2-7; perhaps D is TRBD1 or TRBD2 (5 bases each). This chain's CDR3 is CASQPGTGSYEQYF. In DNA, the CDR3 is TGTGCCAGCCAGCCCGGGACCGGAAGCTACGAGCAGTACTTC. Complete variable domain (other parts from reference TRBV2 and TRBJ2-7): EPEVTQTPSHQVTQMGQEVILRCVPISNHLYFYWYRQILGQKVEFLVSFYNNEISEKSEIFDDQFSVERPDGSNFTLKIRSTKLEDSAMYFCASQPGTGSYEQYFGPGTRLTVT.